A single sample gave rise to the 23 T cell receptor beta chains below, sequenced in a study of blood T cell repertoires in COVID-19. The table came from immunoSEQ multiplex PCR; TCRdb's copy has only in-frame clones and leaves some out. The repertoire holds about 42,000 clones, with nearly 90% as singletons. The specimen was peripheral blood. Receptors were obtained from a human donor in a cohort sampled during active COVID-19.

V and J are TRBV29-1 and TRBJ1-2; TRBD1 agrees at 7 bases. With 6 bases clipped from V and 2 bases from J, the junction kept 3 bases outside the gene matches. This CDR3 is 12 amino acids long. CDR1 is SQVTM, CDR2 ANQGSEA, per germline. The CDR3 region is CSVSTGNYGYTF. Written as DNA, the CDR3 is TGCAGCGTATCGACAGGGAACTATGGCTACACCTTC.

This clone has a handful of counts. CDR3 amino acids: CASSQDNSYEQYF. CDR3 nucleotide sequence: TGTGCCAGCAGCCAAGATAACAGCTACGAGCAGTACTTC. The chain carries TRBV3-1 (or the pseudogene TRBV3-2) and TRBJ2-7; D is unresolved. Trimming shortened V by 0 bases and J by 3 bases, and 6 bases separated the two germline ends. Germline lookup yields CDR1 LGHDT and CDR2 YNNKEL (reference sequence). The CDR3 loop spans 13 amino acids.

The chain couples TRBV10-1 to TRBJ2-3, with a tentative D call TRBD2 (6 bases). V shed 7 bases and J shed 0 bases, with 11 bases lying between them. Germline V gene sequence: CDR1 WNHNN, CDR2 SYGVQD (reference sequence). The CDR3 length is 14 residues. The CDR3 coding sequence is TGCGCCAGCAAGGAAGGAGGGAGCACAGATACGCAGTATTTT. Translation gives CASKEGGSTDTQYF.

The V and J genes are TRBV4-1 and TRBJ2-3; D may be TRBD1 (5 bases). The length of the CDR3 is 18 residues. In germline, CDR1 is MGHRA, CDR2 YSYEKL. V was clipped by 4 bases and J by 0 bases, with 20 bases between them. The CDR3 reads CASSPIRGIRVSTDTQYF. In nucleotides, the CDR3 is TGCGCCAGCAGCCCTATCAGAGGTATCAGGGTTAGCACAGATACGCAGTATTTT.

The chain uses TRBV5-1 and TRBJ2-7; weak D call: TRBD1 (5 bases). Germline CDR1 is SGHRS and CDR2 is YFSETQ. The CDR3 length is 14 residues. V was trimmed by 0 bases and J by 7 bases, leaving 14 bases between them. In DNA form, the CDR3 reads TGCGCCAGCAGCTTGGCCGGGCAGGGCTGGGAGCAGTACTTC. Translated: CASSLAGQGWEQYF.

This chain joins TRBV11-2 and TRBJ2-1; 7 bases are shared with TRBD1. CDR3 length: 16 amino acids. V lost 3 bases, J lost 4 bases, and 9 bases stayed unmatched. Germline-derived CDR1 and CDR2 are SGHAT and FQNNGV. CDR3 sequence reads: CASSFVIGTAYNEQFF. For the CDR3, the DNA is TGTGCCAGCAGCTTTGTAATTGGGACAGCATACAATGAGCAGTTCTTC.

The chain uses TRBV13 and TRBJ2-7, with D possibly matching TRBD2 (6 bases). Germline lookup yields CDR1 PRHDT and CDR2 FYEKMQ (reference sequence). V shed 7 bases and J shed 5 bases, with 15 bases lying between them. The CDR3 spans 13 residues. CDR3 nucleotide sequence: TGTGCCAGCATCCTCTCCCCGGGGGACGAGCAGTACTTC. Residues: CASILSPGDEQYF.

This clone was observed a handful of times. The chain has TRBV25-1 and TRBJ1-2; D is possibly TRBD1 (6 bases). The germline CDR1 and CDR2 sequences are MGHDK and SYGVNS. Trimming stripped 4 bases from V and 4 bases from J, with 13 bases between. The CDR3 totals 14 residues. The DNA for the CDR3 is TGTGCCAGCAGTGGATTCGGGGACACCTATGGCTACACCTTC. It specifies CASSGFGDTYGYTF.

This CDR3 is CASSTSTDTQYF. The CDR3 DNA sequence: TGTGCCAGCTCAACTTCGACAGATACGCAGTATTTT. The chain couples TRBV18 to TRBJ2-3; D gene uncertain. The CDR3 covers 12 residues. The V gene's germline CDR1 is KGHSH and CDR2 LQKENI. Trimming shortened V by 5 bases and J by 3 bases, and 6 bases separated the two germline ends.

Comments on this clone: Compared with germline, one end of the junction differs, possibly owing to a read error. The same CDR3 is also encoded by other DNA sequences in this sample. The J gene is TRBJ2-6, the V gene TRBV19; 11 bases fit TRBD1. The CDR3 runs 16 residues. The V gene's germline CDR1 is LNHDA and CDR2 SQIVND (reference sequence). The CDR3 sequence: CASNGQGASGANVLTF. The DNA for the CDR3 is TGCGCCAGTAATGGACAGGGGGCGAGTGGGGCCAACGTCCTGACTTTC.

This chain joins TRBV5-1 and TRBJ1-1; possible D gene TRBD1, 5 bases. The V gene's germline CDR1 is SGHRS and CDR2 YFSETQ. V lost 4 bases to trimming and J lost 0 bases, with 13 bases between them. This CDR3 region has 15 residues. The CDR3 DNA is TGCGCCAGCAGCCCGGCGGGGACCATGAACACTGAAGCTTTCTTT. It specifies CASSPAGTMNTEAFF.

The chain links TRBV5-6 to TRBJ2-6; 8 bases map to TRBD1. V lost 4 bases, J lost 4 bases, and 10 bases stayed unmatched. This CDR3 has 17 residues. CDR1 is SGHDT, CDR2 YYEEEE, per germline. Written as DNA, the CDR3 is TGTGCCAGCAGCCCCGGGACAGGCGCTTTCGGGGCCAACGTCCTGACTTTC. Amino acid sequence: CASSPGTGAFGANVLTF.

V is TRBV2 and J is TRBJ1-6; 7 positions agree with TRBD1. CDR1 and CDR2 (germline): SNHLY, FYNNEI. V dropped 2 bases and J dropped 7; count of bases not matched to a gene: 2. The CDR3 runs to 14 residues. The CDR3 DNA reads TGTGCCAGCAGTGAATGGGACAGAAATTCACCCCTCCACTTT. Its protein product is CASSEWDRNSPLHF.

The V gene is TRBV10-3, the J gene TRBJ2-1; 7 bases map to TRBD1. This CDR3 is 13 amino acids long. With V trimmed by 8 bases and J by 7 bases, 8 bases remained unmatched. The germline V gene has CDR1 ENHRY and CDR2 SYGVKD. This CDR3 reads CAIAGQAVNEQFF. The DNA of the CDR3 is TGTGCCATCGCCGGACAGGCCGTTAATGAGCAGTTCTTC.

The chain is built from TRBV4-1 and TRBJ1-2; TRBD1 might be the D (6 bases). The CDR3 runs to 16 residues. Germline V gene data show CDR1 as MGHRA and CDR2 as YSYEKL. V was pared by 1 base and J by 3 bases, with 15 bases between. In nucleotides, the CDR3 is TGCGCCAGCAGCCAAGTCGGAACAGGGCGAGACTATGGCTACACCTTC. Translation gives CASSQVGTGRDYGYTF.

J is TRBJ1-1 and V is TRBV9; D is unclear. The CDR3 is 14 amino acids. Trimming left V 4 bases short and J 0 bases short, with 10 bases between. Per germline, CDR1 SGDLS and CDR2 YYNGEE. CDR3 protein: CASSRGHMNTEAFF. The CDR3 DNA reads TGTGCCAGCAGCCGTGGTCACATGAACACTGAAGCTTTCTTT.

The chain couples TRBV30 to TRBJ1-4; 7 bases are shared with TRBD1. This CDR3 comprises 15 residues. Germline V lookup: CDR1 GTSNPN, CDR2 SVGIG (reference sequence). Trimming removed 0 bases from V and 4 bases from J; junction bases left unmatched: 5. The CDR3 region has the DNA TGTGCCTGGAGTGTACACGGGGACAGTAATGAAAAACTGTTTTTT. This sequence encodes CAWSVHGDSNEKLFF.

The J gene is TRBJ1-1, the V gene TRBV6-5, with D uncertain. V was shortened by 2 bases and J by 0 bases, with 4 bases between the two germline ends. CDR3 length: 13 residues. The germline CDR1 and CDR2 sequences are MNHEY and SVGAGI. CDR3 residues: CASSYSVNTEAFF. The CDR3 nucleotides are TGTGCCAGCAGTTACAGCGTGAACACTGAAGCTTTCTTT.

The chain combines TRBV19 with TRBJ2-7; 7 nucleotides align to TRBD1. V was clipped by 7 bases and J by 6 bases; unmatched bases: 12. This CDR3 comprises 14 residues. CDR1 is LNHDA and CDR2 is SQIVND in the germline V gene (reference sequence). This CDR3 is CASITRTGPPEQYF. The CDR3 DNA is TGTGCCAGTATTACGCGGACAGGCCCTCCCGAGCAGTACTTC.

The rearrangement links TRBV5-8 to TRBJ2-2; D unclear. V shed 5 bases and J shed 1 base, with 6 bases lying between them. This CDR3 comprises 13 residues. Germline CDR1 is SGHTS and CDR2 is YDEGEE. This CDR3 reads CASSSRNTGELFF. CDR3 nucleotides: TGTGCCAGCAGTAGCAGGAACACCGGGGAGCTGTTTTTT.

The gene calls are TRBV7-6 and TRBJ2-7, with 8 bases matching TRBD1. Germline V gene data show CDR1 as SGHVS and CDR2 as FNYEAQ. This CDR3 is 15 amino acids long. The junction had 12 bases not matched to a gene; V was cut back by 5 bases and J by 6 bases. The CDR3 region has the DNA TGTGCCAGCAGCGGAAACACCCAACAGGGGGGCGAGCAGTACTTC. It is translated as CASSGNTQQGGEQYF.

The chain combines TRBV11-2 with TRBJ1-2; D is possibly TRBD1 (6 bases). The CDR3 contains 15 residues. V shed 0 bases and J shed 4 bases, with 12 bases lying between them. Germline V gene data show CDR1 as SGHAT and CDR2 as FQNNGV. The CDR3 loop reads CASSLEARGTYGYTF. Here the CDR3 DNA reads TGTGCCAGCAGCTTAGAAGCTAGGGGGACCTATGGCTACACCTTC.

This sequence joins TRBV5-1 and TRBJ2-7; TRBD1 aligns across 10 bases. V gave up 6 bases and J gave up 4 bases; unmatched junction bases: 13. The CDR3 spans 16 residues. Germline CDR1 reads SGHRS; CDR2 reads YFSETQ. The CDR3 region is CASNKQGGTGDYEQYF. The CDR3 DNA sequence: TGCGCCAGCAACAAGCAGGGCGGGACAGGGGATTACGAGCAGTACTTC. Complete variable domain (other parts from reference TRBV5-1 and TRBJ2-7): KAGVTQTPRYLIKTRGQQVTLSCSPISGHRSVSWYQQTPGQGLQFLFEYFSETQRNKGNFPGRFSGRQFSNSRSEMNVSTLELGDSALYLCASNKQGGTGDYEQYFGPGTRLTVT.